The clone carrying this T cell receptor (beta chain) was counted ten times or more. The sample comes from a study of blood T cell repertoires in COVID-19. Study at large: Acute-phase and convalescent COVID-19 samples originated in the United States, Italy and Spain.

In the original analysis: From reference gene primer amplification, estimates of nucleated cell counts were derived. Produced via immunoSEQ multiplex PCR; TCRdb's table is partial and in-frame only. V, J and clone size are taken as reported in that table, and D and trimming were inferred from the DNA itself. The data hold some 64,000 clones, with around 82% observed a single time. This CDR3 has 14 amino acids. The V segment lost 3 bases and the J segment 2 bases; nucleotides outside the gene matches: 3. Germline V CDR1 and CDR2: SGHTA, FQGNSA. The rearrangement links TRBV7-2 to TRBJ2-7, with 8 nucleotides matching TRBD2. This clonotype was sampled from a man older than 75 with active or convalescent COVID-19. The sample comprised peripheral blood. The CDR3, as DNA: TGTGCCAGCAGCTTTAGCGGGATCACCTACGAGCAGTACTTC. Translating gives CASSFSGITYEQYF.